This is a list of T cell receptor beta chains from one sample in a study of cytomegalovirus exposure and HLA in healthy donors. Method: immunoSEQ multiplex PCR; TCRdb's copy keeps in-frame clones and lacks some. The sample lists around 120,000 clones; approximately 75% were seen once. Material: PBMCs. The receptors were sampled from a man between 50 and 59 years old in good health and CMV-seropositive. CDR3s include the opening cysteine and the closing phenylalanine or tryptophan. A D gene is named only where the DNA matches it firmly. A clone size is listed for some rows: how often the clone was seen (once, few, many), or a class if it is expanded.

clone size: NA
J gene: TRBJ1-4
V gene: TRBV4-2
D gene: TRBD1
CDR3 DNA: TGTGCCAGCAGCCTTCTGGACAGGCGGGAAAAACTGTTTTTT
CDR3 protein: CASSLLDRREKLFF

clone size: NA
J gene: TRBJ2-7
V gene: TRBV29-1
D gene: TRBD2
CDR3 DNA: TGCAGCGTTGTTCGGGAGGGAGGGTACAAGCAGTACTTC
CDR3 protein: CSVVREGGYKQYF

clone size: NA
J gene: TRBJ1-5
V gene: TRBV6-6
D gene: NA
CDR3 DNA: TGTGCCAGCAGTTACATCAATGATCAGCCCCAGCATTTT
CDR3 protein: CASSYINDQPQHF

clone size: NA
J gene: TRBJ2-7
V gene: TRBV7-9
D gene: TRBD1
CDR3 DNA: TGTCCCAGCAGCCTAGACTCGGGACAGGGGGCTAGAGAGCAGTACTTC
CDR3 protein: CPSSLDSGQGAREQYF

clone size: NA
J gene: TRBJ1-3
V gene: TRBV7-8
D gene: NA
CDR3 DNA: TGTGCCAGCAGCTTAAGTGGCTGGGGAAACACCATATATTTT
CDR3 protein: CASSLSGWGNTIYF

clone size: few
J gene: TRBJ2-3
V gene: TRBV6-6
D gene: NA
CDR3 DNA: TGTGCCAGCAGCTCGTCACTCGGGAGCACAGATACGCAGTATTTT
CDR3 protein: CASSSSLGSTDTQYF

clone size: NA
J gene: TRBJ1-5
V gene: TRBV29-1
D gene: NA
CDR3 DNA: TGCAGCGTTGGTGGGGGGTTGGGCCAGCCCCAGCATTTT
CDR3 protein: CSVGGGLGQPQHF

clone size: few
J gene: TRBJ1-4
V gene: TRBV5-1
D gene: NA
CDR3 DNA: TGCGCCAGCAGCTTGGGAAGGACTCAGAATAACGGGGTTGAAAAACTGTTTTTT
CDR3 protein: CASSLGRTQNNGVEKLFF

clone size: NA
J gene: TRBJ1-1
V gene: TRBV7-2
D gene: TRBD1
CDR3 DNA: TGTGCCAGCAGTTTGACAGGGAATACTGAAGCTTTCTTT
CDR3 protein: CASSLTGNTEAFF

clone size: NA
J gene: TRBJ2-7
V gene: TRBV6-6
D gene: NA
CDR3 DNA: TGTGCCAGCAGCCAACACGTGGCTTACGAGCAGTACTTC
CDR3 protein: CASSQHVAYEQYF

clone size: NA
J gene: TRBJ1-2
V gene: TRBV6-5
D gene: TRBD1
CDR3 DNA: TGTGCCAGCAGTAGAACAGGGGGGCGGTCCTATGGCTACACCTTC
CDR3 protein: CASSRTGGRSYGYTF

clone size: NA
J gene: TRBJ1-1
V gene: TRBV18
D gene: NA
CDR3 DNA: TGTGCCAGCTCACCTCGACTCACGCGGGGAAACACTGAAGCTTTCTTT
CDR3 protein: CASSPRLTRGNTEAFF

clone size: NA
J gene: TRBJ2-1
V gene: TRBV5-4
D gene: NA
CDR3 DNA: TGTGCCAGCAGTCGGGATCAGGACGGCAATGAGCAGTTCTTC
CDR3 protein: CASSRDQDGNEQFF

clone size: NA
J gene: TRBJ1-6
V gene: TRBV9
D gene: NA
CDR3 DNA: TGTGCCAGCAGCGTAGGAGGGGGGGCGTATTCACCCCTCCACTTT
CDR3 protein: CASSVGGGAYSPLHF

clone size: NA
J gene: TRBJ1-3
V gene: TRBV18
D gene: TRBD1
CDR3 DNA: TGTGCCAGCTCACATCGGCTCCGGGACAGGGGTTTCTCGGACACTGGAAACACCATATATTTT
CDR3 protein: CASSHRLRDRGFSDTGNTIYF

clone size: few
J gene: TRBJ2-1
V gene: TRBV5-4
D gene: NA
CDR3 DNA: TGTGCCAGCAGCTTAGGAGGAAGCTCCTACAATGAGCAGTTCTTC
CDR3 protein: CASSLGGSSYNEQFF

clone size: NA
J gene: TRBJ2-7
V gene: TRBV5-5
D gene: NA
CDR3 DNA: TGTGCCAGCAGGTATCCAGGGTACGAGCAGTACTTC
CDR3 protein: CASRYPGYEQYF

clone size: NA
J gene: TRBJ1-3
V gene: TRBV6-5
D gene: TRBD1
CDR3 DNA: TGTGCCAGCAGTCCAAGGACAGGGGGCGGAAACACCATATATTTT
CDR3 protein: CASSPRTGGGNTIYF

clone size: NA
J gene: TRBJ1-1
V gene: TRBV2
D gene: TRBD1
CDR3 DNA: TGTGCCAGCAGTGGACAGGGCCAGGGGACTGAAGCTTTCTTT
CDR3 protein: CASSGQGQGTEAFF

clone size: NA
J gene: TRBJ1-5
V gene: TRBV27
D gene: NA
CDR3 DNA: TGTGCCAGCAGTTTATTCGGGGGGCCCAATCAGCCCCAGCATTTT
CDR3 protein: CASSLFGGPNQPQHF

clone size: NA
J gene: TRBJ1-2
V gene: TRBV21-1
D gene: NA
CDR3 DNA: TGTGCCAGCAGCAAAAAAGGCGAGGACAGGGGATCGCCGGCTAACTATGGCTACACCTTC
CDR3 protein: CASSKKGEDRGSPANYGYTF

clone size: NA
J gene: TRBJ2-7
V gene: TRBV10-2
D gene: NA
CDR3 DNA: TGCGCCAGCAGTGACCCCCGCGAGCAGTACTTC
CDR3 protein: CASSDPREQYF

clone size: NA
J gene: TRBJ2-3
V gene: TRBV4-2
D gene: NA
CDR3 DNA: TGTGCCAGCAGTCCTGGGGCAGCCGGCGATACGCAGTATTTT
CDR3 protein: CASSPGAAGDTQYF

clone size: NA
J gene: TRBJ1-3
V gene: TRBV2
D gene: NA
CDR3 DNA: TGTGCCAGCAGTGAGAGTGGAAACACCATATATTTT
CDR3 protein: CASSESGNTIYF

clone size: many
J gene: TRBJ1-6
V gene: TRBV7-8
D gene: TRBD1
CDR3 DNA: TGTGCCAGCAGCAAGGACAGGTGGAATTCACCCCTCCACTTT
CDR3 protein: CASSKDRWNSPLHF

clone size: NA
J gene: TRBJ1-5
V gene: TRBV5-8
D gene: NA
CDR3 DNA: TGTGCCAGCAGCCCAGGGGACACCTGGGGCAATCAGCCCCAGCATTTT
CDR3 protein: CASSPGDTWGNQPQHF

clone size: NA
J gene: TRBJ2-1
V gene: TRBV28
D gene: TRBD2
CDR3 DNA: TGTGCCAGCAGCCAGAGCGGGGTCTACAATGAGCAGTTCTTC
CDR3 protein: CASSQSGVYNEQFF

clone size: NA
J gene: TRBJ2-1
V gene: TRBV7-9
D gene: NA
CDR3 DNA: TGTGCCAGCAGCACCCGGGAAAATGAGCAGTTCTTC
CDR3 protein: CASSTRENEQFF

clone size: NA
J gene: TRBJ2-7
V gene: TRBV7-9
D gene: NA
CDR3 DNA: TGTGCCAGCAGCCGTTCGGGGGGCAGGAGCTCCTACGAGCAGTACTTC
CDR3 protein: CASSRSGGRSSYEQYF

clone size: few
J gene: TRBJ2-7
V gene: TRBV2
D gene: TRBD1
CDR3 DNA: TGTGCCAGCAGTACACAGGGGACGGGCTACGAGCAGTACTTC
CDR3 protein: CASSTQGTGYEQYF

clone size: few
J gene: TRBJ1-2
V gene: TRBV9
D gene: NA
CDR3 DNA: TGTGCCAGCAGCGTAGCGGACTATGGCTACACCTTC
CDR3 protein: CASSVADYGYTF

clone size: NA
J gene: TRBJ2-1
V gene: TRBV11-3
D gene: NA
CDR3 DNA: TGTGCCAGCAGCTTAGATCCGGTCGCGGAGCAGTTCTTC
CDR3 protein: CASSLDPVAEQFF

clone size: NA
J gene: TRBJ1-1
V gene: TRBV19
D gene: NA
CDR3 DNA: TGTGCCAGTACCCGGACAAACAAAGGAAACACTGAAGCTTTCTTT
CDR3 protein: CASTRTNKGNTEAFF

clone size: NA
J gene: TRBJ1-1
V gene: TRBV6-5
D gene: TRBD1
CDR3 DNA: TGTGCCAGCAAGACAGGGGGTGAAGCTTTCTTT
CDR3 protein: CASKTGGEAFF

clone size: NA
J gene: TRBJ1-2
V gene: TRBV28
D gene: NA
CDR3 DNA: TGTGCCAGCAGATCAGGGTTTAAAGACTATGGCTACACCTTC
CDR3 protein: CASRSGFKDYGYTF

clone size: NA
J gene: TRBJ1-5
V gene: TRBV7-4
D gene: TRBD1
CDR3 DNA: TGTGCCAGCAGCTTACGGGGACAGGGTTCTGCCTATAGCAATCAGCCCCAGCATTTT
CDR3 protein: CASSLRGQGSAYSNQPQHF

clone size: NA
J gene: TRBJ1-5
V gene: TRBV7-6
D gene: NA
CDR3 DNA: TGTGCCAGCAGCTTAGCGGGGCGGGGTAATAGCAATCAGCCCCAGCATTTT
CDR3 protein: CASSLAGRGNSNQPQHF

clone size: few
J gene: TRBJ2-1
V gene: TRBV7-2
D gene: NA
CDR3 DNA: TGTGCCAGCAGGACTCCCGACAGCAGGAATGAGCAGTTCTTC
CDR3 protein: CASRTPDSRNEQFF

clone size: NA
J gene: TRBJ1-2
V gene: TRBV2
D gene: TRBD1
CDR3 DNA: TGTGCCAGCAGTCCCCGACAGGGGACAGGCCATGGCTACACCTTC
CDR3 protein: CASSPRQGTGHGYTF

clone size: NA
J gene: TRBJ1-1
V gene: TRBV28
D gene: NA
CDR3 DNA: TGTGCCAGCAGTTTAGAAGCAGGGAGGCTAACTGAAGCTTTCTTT
CDR3 protein: CASSLEAGRLTEAFF